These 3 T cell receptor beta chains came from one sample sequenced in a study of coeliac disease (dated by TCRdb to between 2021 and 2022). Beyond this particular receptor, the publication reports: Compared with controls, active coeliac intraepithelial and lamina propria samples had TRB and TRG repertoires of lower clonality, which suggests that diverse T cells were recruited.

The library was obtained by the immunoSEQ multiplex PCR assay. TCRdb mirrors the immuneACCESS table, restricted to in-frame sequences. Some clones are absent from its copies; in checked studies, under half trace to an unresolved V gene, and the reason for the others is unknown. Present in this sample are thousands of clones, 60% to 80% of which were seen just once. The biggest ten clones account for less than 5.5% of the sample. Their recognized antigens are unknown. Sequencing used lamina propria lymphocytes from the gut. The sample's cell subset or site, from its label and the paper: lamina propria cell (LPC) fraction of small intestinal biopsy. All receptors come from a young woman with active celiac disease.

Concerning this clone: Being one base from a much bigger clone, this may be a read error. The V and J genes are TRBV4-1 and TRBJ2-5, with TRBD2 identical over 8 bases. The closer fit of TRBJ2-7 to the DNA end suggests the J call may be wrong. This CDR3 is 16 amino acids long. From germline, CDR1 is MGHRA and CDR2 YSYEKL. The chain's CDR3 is CASSQEGLGGFYEQYF. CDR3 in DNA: TGCGCCAGCAGTCAAGAGGGACTAGGGGGATTCTACGAGCAGTACTTC.

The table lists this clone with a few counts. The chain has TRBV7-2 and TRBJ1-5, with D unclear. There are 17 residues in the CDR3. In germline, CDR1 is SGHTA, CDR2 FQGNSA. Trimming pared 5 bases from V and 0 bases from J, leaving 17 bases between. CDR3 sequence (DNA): TGTGCCAGCAGCCCCCCCCTTCGAGGGTTTAGCAATCAGCCCCAGCATTTT. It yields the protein CASSPPLRGFSNQPQHF.

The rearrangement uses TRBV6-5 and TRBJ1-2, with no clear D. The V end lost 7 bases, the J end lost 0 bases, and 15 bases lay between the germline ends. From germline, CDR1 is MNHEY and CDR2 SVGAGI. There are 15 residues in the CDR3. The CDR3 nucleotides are TGTGCCAGCACTTTACGTGGAGCAGCTAACTATGGCTACACCTTC. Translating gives CASTLRGAANYGYTF.